This TCR beta chain is drawn from a study of T cell repertoires and Cas9 in healthy adults. Whole-study context: Characterization of SpCas9-reactive CD4 and CD8 T cells covered multi-effector potency, cytotoxicity and lineage. Study conclusions and caveats: In vitro, SpCas9-reactive Tregs were reported to curb effector T cell proliferation and function.

Some clones are missing from TCRdb's copy, which holds only in-frame ones; the method was immunoSEQ multiplex PCR. The sample lists 20,000 to 25,000 clones; more than 90% were seen once. This CDR3 contains 14 residues. Trimming pared 5 bases from V and 5 bases from J, leaving 15 bases between. Germline lookup yields CDR1 ENHRY and CDR2 SYGVKD. For this clone: Antigen specificity is unknown.

The chain uses TRBV10-3 and TRBJ2-5; D possibly uses TRBD1 or TRBD2 (6 bases each). What was sequenced was CD4+ effector T cells (CD127+, CD25-, CD137-, CD154-) from PBMCs; culture status not recorded. This TCR derives from a human donor in good health. CDR3 amino acids: CAISFAGGGETQYF. CDR3 bases: TGTGCCATCAGTTTTGCCGGGGGCGGCGAGACCCAGTACTTC.